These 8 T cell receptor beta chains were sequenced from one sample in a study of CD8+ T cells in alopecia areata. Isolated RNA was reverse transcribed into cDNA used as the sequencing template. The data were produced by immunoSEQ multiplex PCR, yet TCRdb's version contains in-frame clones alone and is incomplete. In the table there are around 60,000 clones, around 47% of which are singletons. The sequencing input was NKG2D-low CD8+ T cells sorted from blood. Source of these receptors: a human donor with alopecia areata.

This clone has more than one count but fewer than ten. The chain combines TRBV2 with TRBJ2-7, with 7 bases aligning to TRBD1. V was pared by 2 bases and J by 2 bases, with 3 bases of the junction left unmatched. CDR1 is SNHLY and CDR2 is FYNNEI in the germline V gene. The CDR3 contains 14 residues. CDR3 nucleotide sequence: TGTGCCAGCAGTGAAAGGGGGCGTACCTACGAGCAGTACTTC. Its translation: CASSERGRTYEQYF.

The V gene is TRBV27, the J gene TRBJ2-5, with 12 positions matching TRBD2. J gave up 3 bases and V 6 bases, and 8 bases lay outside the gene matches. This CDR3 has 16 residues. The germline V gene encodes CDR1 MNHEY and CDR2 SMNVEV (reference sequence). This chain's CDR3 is CASRILAGGSKETQYF. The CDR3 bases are TGTGCCAGCAGAATCCTAGCGGGAGGGAGTAAAGAGACCCAGTACTTC.

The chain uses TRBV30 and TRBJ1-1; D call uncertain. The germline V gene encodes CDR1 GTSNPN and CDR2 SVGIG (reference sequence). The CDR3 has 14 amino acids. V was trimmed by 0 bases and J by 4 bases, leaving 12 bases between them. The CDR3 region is CAWSVTVRGTEAFF. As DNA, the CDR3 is TGTGCCTGGAGTGTAACCGTTCGAGGCACTGAAGCTTTCTTT. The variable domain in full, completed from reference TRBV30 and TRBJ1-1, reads SQTIHQWPATLVQPVGSPLSLECTVEGTSNPNLYWYRQAAGRGLQLLFYSVGIGQISSEVPQNLSASRPQDRQFILSSKKLLLSDSGFYLCAWSVTVRGTEAFFGQGTRLTVV.

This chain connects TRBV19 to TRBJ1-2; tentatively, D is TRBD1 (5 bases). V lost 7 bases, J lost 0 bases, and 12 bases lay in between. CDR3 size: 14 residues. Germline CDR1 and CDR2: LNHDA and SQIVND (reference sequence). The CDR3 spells CASTPGGANYGYTF. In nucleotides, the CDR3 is TGTGCCAGTACCCCGGGGGGAGCTAACTATGGCTACACCTTC.

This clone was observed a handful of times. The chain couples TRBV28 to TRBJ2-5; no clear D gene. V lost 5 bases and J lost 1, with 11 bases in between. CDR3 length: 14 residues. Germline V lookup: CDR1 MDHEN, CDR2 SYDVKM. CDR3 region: CASSPRLRQETQYF. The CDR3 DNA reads TGTGCCAGCAGTCCCCGTCTTCGCCAAGAGACCCAGTACTTC.

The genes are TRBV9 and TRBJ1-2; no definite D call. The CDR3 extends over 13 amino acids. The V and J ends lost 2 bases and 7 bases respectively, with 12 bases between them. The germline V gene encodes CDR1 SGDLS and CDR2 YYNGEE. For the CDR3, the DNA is TGTGCCAGCAGCGTCTATGAGGGTCTTGGCTACACCTTC. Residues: CASSVYEGLGYTF.

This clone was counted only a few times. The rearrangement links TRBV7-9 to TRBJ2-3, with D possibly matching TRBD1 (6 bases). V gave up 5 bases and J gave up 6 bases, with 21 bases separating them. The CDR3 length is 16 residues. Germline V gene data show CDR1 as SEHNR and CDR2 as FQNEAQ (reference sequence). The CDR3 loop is CASSKQGGYPQDTQYF. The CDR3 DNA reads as TGTGCCAGCAGCAAACAGGGTGGCTACCCGCAGGATACGCAGTATTTT.

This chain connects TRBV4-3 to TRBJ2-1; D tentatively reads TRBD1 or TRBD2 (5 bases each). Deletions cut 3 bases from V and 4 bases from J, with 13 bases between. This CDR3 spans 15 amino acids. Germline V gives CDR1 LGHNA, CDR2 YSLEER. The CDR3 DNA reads TGCGCCAGCAGCCATTCCCCGGGACCTTACAATGAGCAGTTCTTC. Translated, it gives CASSHSPGPYNEQFF.